Below, 16 T cell receptor beta chains from the same sample are listed, as sequenced in a study of naive and memory T cell subsets listed by TCRdb under 2017. The treatment or condition label corresponds to: skin biopsy from PPD injection site in Mantoux-positive individual. A robust, sensitive protocol for the amplification, sequencing and analysis of TCRs was described in the study, in which 3' ligation of a UMI-containing oligonucleotide to TCR cDNA was used. The library came from UMI-ligation and nested PCR. The sequencing machine was an Illumina MiSeq. The ligated cDNA was amplified by four rounds of PCR, in which nested alpha and beta constant region primers were used together with the SP2 primer. TCRdb trimmed the raw reads at Q25, called clones with MiXCR and kept productive beta chains. Entries that share a CDR3 protein sequence are merged under the most common genes and DNA. For this sample there are 35,000 to 40,000 distinct CDR3 sequences; 11% appear just once. The ten largest clones take up about 4% of the sample.

Here the sequenced sample was skin, taken from a tuberculin skin test site. These receptor sequences come from an adult in good health.

This clonotype has ten or more counts. This rearrangement joins TRBV20-1 to TRBJ2-3; D may be TRBD2 (6 bases). The ends were cut back, 6 bases at V and 2 bases at J, with 18 bases in the middle. This CDR3 has 15 amino acids. Germline CDR1 DFQATT, CDR2 SNEGSKA (reference sequence). The CDR3 DNA follows: TGCAGTGCGCCCACCCCTGCGGGACTCACAGATACGCAGTATTTT. Translation gives CSAPTPAGLTDTQYF.

This clonotype was seen a few times. This chain joins TRBV7-2 and TRBJ2-7; possibly TRBD1 for D (5 bases). The germline V and J ends were trimmed by 2 bases and 0 bases, with 8 bases remaining between them. CDR3 size: 14 residues. Germline CDR1 reads SGHTA; CDR2 reads FQGNSA. Written as DNA, the CDR3 is TGTGCCAGCAGCTTAATGCAGGGCTCCTACGAGCAGTACTTC. This codes for CASSLMQGSYEQYF.

This clonotype was detected many times. The chain has TRBV11-2 and TRBJ2-7, with D maybe TRBD1 (6 bases). From germline, CDR1 is SGHAT and CDR2 FQNNGV. This CDR3 has 15 amino acids. Trimming stripped 5 bases from V and 5 bases from J, with 19 bases between. The CDR3 DNA reads as TGTGCCAGCAGCCGAACCGTACAGGGTAGGCACGAGCAGTACTTC. It is translated as CASSRTVQGRHEQYF.

This sequence joins TRBV12-3 or TRBV12-4 and TRBJ1-6, with TRBD1 matching 10 bases. J lost 9 bases, V lost 6 bases, and 5 bases had no gene match. The CDR3 covers 14 residues. The CDR3 loop is CASSPGQGSSPLHF. Here the CDR3 DNA reads TGTGCCAGCAGCCCGGGACAGGGGAGTTCACCCCTCCACTTT.

The chain couples TRBV7-2 to TRBJ1-6, with D unresolved. The V end was cut by 2 bases, the J end by 7 bases, with 15 bases between. Germline V gene sequence: CDR1 SGHTA, CDR2 FQGNSA. The CDR3 is made up of 16 amino acids. CDR3 DNA: TGTGCCAGCAGCTTATCCGCAGGAACGAAGAATTCACCCCTCCACTTT. Amino acids: CASSLSAGTKNSPLHF.

This clonotype qualifies as medium-sized. J is TRBJ1-5 and V is TRBV27, with 8 bases that match TRBD1. V trimming: 3 bases; J trimming: 2 bases; junction bases outside the gene matches: 9. Germline CDR1 reads MNHEY; CDR2 reads SMNVEV (reference sequence). This CDR3 has 17 amino acids. CDR3 amino acids: CASSFLPTGEGNQPQHF. DNA for the CDR3: TGTGCCAGCAGTTTTCTTCCGACAGGGGAGGGCAATCAGCCCCAGCATTTT.

This clonotype came up many times. The genes are TRBV15 and TRBJ2-4; D perhaps matches TRBD1 (5 bases). Germline CDR1 and CDR2: LNHNV and YYDKDF (reference sequence). V lost 0 bases and J 7 bases, leaving 13 bases between the germline ends. The length of the CDR3 is 15 residues. This CDR3 reads CATSRDHQGWNIQYF. The CDR3 DNA reads TGTGCCACCAGCAGAGATCACCAGGGCTGGAACATTCAGTACTTC.

This clonotype occurred many times. This sequence joins TRBV7-3 and TRBJ2-1; D possibly uses TRBD1 or TRBD2 (5 bases each). The CDR3 contains 15 residues. CDR1 and CDR2 from the germline V gene are SGHTA and FQGTGA. Trimming removed 5 bases at V and 8 bases at J, with 19 bases between. The CDR3 protein is CASSRLPIRGDEQFF. The CDR3 DNA sequence: TGTGCCAGCAGCCGATTACCGATTAGGGGAGATGAGCAGTTCTTC. Full variable domain (remainder filled in from reference TRBV7-3 and TRBJ2-1): GAGVSQTPSNKVTEKGKYVELRCDPISGHTALYWYRQSLGQGPEFLIYFQGTGAADDSGLPNDRFFAVRPEGSVSTLKIQRTERGDSAVYLCASSRLPIRGDEQFFGPGTRLTVL.

In this sample, this clonotype turned up a few times. The V gene is TRBV29-1, the J gene TRBJ1-1; unclear D gene. The germline gives CDR1 SQVTM, CDR2 ANQGSEA. The V and J ends lost 2 bases and 2 bases respectively, with 9 bases between them. The CDR3 runs to 13 residues. This chain's CDR3 is CSVEKQLNTEAFF. The CDR3 DNA is TGCAGCGTTGAAAAACAGCTAAACACTGAAGCTTTCTTT.

The genes are TRBV6-5 and TRBJ2-3; 10 positions match TRBD1. This CDR3 comprises 17 residues. CDR1 is MNHEY and CDR2 is SVGAGI in the germline V gene. The V and J ends lost 0 bases and 1 base, in that order; junction bases with no gene match: 4. The CDR3 DNA reads TGTGCCAGCAGTTACTCGGGGACAGGGGCTCGCACAGATACGCAGTATTTT. Encoded protein: CASSYSGTGARTDTQYF.

This clonotype was picked up many times. The chain joins TRBV10-3 to TRBJ2-7; 8 bases fit TRBD1. In germline, CDR1 is ENHRY, CDR2 SYGVKD. The CDR3 totals 13 residues. The trim removed 3 bases at V and 7 bases at J, leaving 5 bases unmatched. CDR3 in amino acids: CAISDQGAREQYF. The CDR3 nucleotides are TGTGCCATCAGTGACCAGGGGGCGCGAGAGCAGTACTTC.

The chain couples TRBV10-3 to TRBJ2-4; 11 bases align to TRBD1. Trimming took 6 bases from V and 0 from J; bases not matched to a gene: 10. Germline V gives CDR1 ENHRY, CDR2 SYGVKD. There are 18 residues in the CDR3. This chain's CDR3 is CAIRPGQGVEGAKNIQYF. CDR3 DNA sequence: TGTGCCATCAGACCGGGACAGGGGGTCGAAGGAGCCAAAAACATTCAGTACTTC.

There are a few counts of this clonotype. The V gene is TRBV12-3 or TRBV12-4, the J gene TRBJ2-5, with 11 bases that match TRBD2. This CDR3 region has 14 residues. V lost 6 bases and J lost 4; bases outside the gene matches: 4. CDR3 residues: CASRLTSGAETQYF. In nucleotides, the CDR3 is TGTGCCAGCAGGTTGACTAGCGGGGCAGAGACCCAGTACTTC.

This clonotype has just one count. The chain recombines TRBV7-9 with TRBJ1-4; D might be TRBD1 (5 bases). Germline values: CDR1 SEHNR, CDR2 FQNEAQ (reference sequence). The CDR3 is made up of 19 amino acids. V shed 5 bases and J shed 7 bases, with 29 bases lying between them. The CDR3 is CASSRPKMSRGAYSEKLFF. CDR3 bases: TGTGCCAGCAGCCGTCCAAAAATGAGTCGAGGGGCCTATAGTGAAAAACTGTTTTTT.

This clonotype is termed medium-sized. The chain combines TRBV7-9 with TRBJ1-5, with a weak D call TRBD1 (6 bases). V lost 10 bases and J 6 bases, leaving 22 bases between the germline ends. CDR3 length: 15 amino acids. CDR1 is SEHNR and CDR2 is FQNEAQ in the germline V gene (reference sequence). The CDR3 region is CATGSGVDGFQPQHF. The CDR3 nucleotides are TGTGCCACCGGTTCAGGGGTCGATGGGTTTCAGCCCCAGCATTTT.

The V gene is TRBV7-9, the J gene TRBJ2-1, with D uncertain. Per the germline V gene, CDR1 is SEHNR and CDR2 is FQNEAQ (reference sequence). CDR3 length equals 12 residues. Trimming pared 1 base from V and 9 bases from J, leaving 7 bases between. The CDR3 DNA is TGTGCCAGCAGCTTAGGCCACGGTGAGCAGTTCTTC. It encodes CASSLGHGEQFF.